The following is a T cell receptor beta chain sequence with its context. Its antigen is unknown. CDR1 and CDR2 (germline): MDHEN, SYDVKM. This CDR3 has 15 residues. Trimming took off 1 base at V and 3 bases at J, with 10 bases between the two ends. Peripheral blood and lesional scalp punch biopsies were taken from alopecia areata patients. The data were taken from a study of CD8+ T cells in alopecia areata. For the study at large: Those treated were given oral tofacitinib at 5 to 10 mg twice daily. Overall study results and limits: In lesional scalp, particularly from alopecia totalis/universalis, clonality was higher than in normal scalp.

Extracted RNA was reverse transcribed, and the resulting cDNA served as sequencing template. Some clones are missing from TCRdb's copy, which holds only in-frame ones; the method was immunoSEQ multiplex PCR. The table lists approximately 89,000 clones, roughly 47% of them singletons, with under 0.9% in the top ten. This chain connects TRBV28 to TRBJ1-5; D unresolved. The source of this sequence is a human donor with alopecia areata. Sequenced material: CD4+ T cells sorted from blood. CDR3 sequence reads: CASSLLQSFNQPQHF. In DNA, the CDR3 is TGTGCCAGCAGTTTATTACAAAGTTTCAATCAGCCCCAGCATTTT.